This TCR beta chain was identified during a study of cytomegalovirus exposure and HLA in healthy donors. Vbeta (60) and Jbeta (13) primers were used in the PCR. Assay: immunoSEQ multiplex PCR; the TCRdb copy retains only in-frame clones and omits some. Of roughly 150,000 clones in the sample, 77% were seen once. The ends lost 1 base at V and 5 bases at J; junction bases unmatched: 4. This CDR3 is 14 amino acids long. Germline values: CDR1 SGHDN, CDR2 FVKESK. Details on this clone: Antigen specificity is unknown.

Findings and caveats of the study: Later analysis identified 15,000 to 20,000 TCR beta sequences associated with HLA alleles, using a false discovery rate threshold of 0.05. It was assumed in the presence/absence analyses that sequencing depth was roughly uniform across donors.

The sample was PBMCs. The gene calls are TRBV14 and TRBJ2-5; 7 nucleotides agree with TRBD2. The source is a male donor in good health and CMV-seronegative. Written as DNA, the CDR3 is TGTGCCAGCAGCCAAGGAAGTAGCGGGGAGACCCAGTACTTC. Its protein is CASSQGSSGETQYF.